These T cell receptor beta chains were read from a single sample in a study of response to subunit inactivated influenza vaccine. TCRdb re-called the RT-PCR reads through MiXCR, storing one row per CDR3 protein. The table has about 700,000 distinct CDR3 sequences, more than 15% seen once. Material: PBMCs from blood, obtained 11 to 12 days after vaccination. These receptors were taken from a man aged 45-65 years who received an inactivated influenza vaccine. The CDR3 runs from the conserved cysteine through the conserved F or W. Each record gives: J gene, D gene, clone size, V gene, CDR3 DNA, CDR3 protein. D genes are given only for firm matches. The listing skips clone size in some rows; elsewhere it reads once, few, many or a size class.

>TRBJ1-1|NA|NA|TRBV5-1
TGCGCCAGCAGTCAGGCCGGGACATCGTACGCTGAAGCTTTCTTT
CASSQAGTSYAEAFF
>TRBJ2-2|NA|few|TRBV20-1
TGCAGTGCTAGAGTCTCCGGCAGCCAGAACACCGGGGAGCTGTTTTTT
CSARVSGSQNTGELFF
>TRBJ1-2|NA|few|TRBV6-5
TGTGCCAGCAGTTACTCGATTCTAGGTGCAGGCTCTAACTATGGCTACACCTTC
CASSYSILGAGSNYGYTF
>TRBJ2-7|NA|NA|TRBV11-3
TGTGCCAGCAGCTTAGACGAGGGAACGGAGAACGAGCAGTACTTC
CASSLDEGTENEQYF
>TRBJ2-1|NA|NA|TRBV10-3
TGTGCCATCACTGTCGGGGGCTTCGTGGTGTACAATGAGCAGTTCTTC
CAITVGGFVVYNEQFF
>TRBJ1-2|NA|few|TRBV12-3/TRBV12-4
TGTGCCAGCAGTTCCCCCATCCGGGCAACGCGAGGCTACACCTTC
CASSSPIRATRGYTF
>TRBJ2-1|TRBD2|NA|TRBV28
TGTGCCAGTACTAGCGGGGGGGGTGATGAGCAGTTCTTC
CASTSGGGDEQFF
>TRBJ2-5|NA|NA|TRBV7-9
TGTGCCAGCAGCTTAGAGGGGCCGCTATACCAGTACTTC
CASSLEGPLYQYF
>TRBJ2-1|TRBD2|few|TRBV5-1
TGCGCCAGCAGCGCCCGGACTAGCGGCATCTACAATGAGCAGTTCTTC
CASSARTSGIYNEQFF
>TRBJ2-1|NA|NA|TRBV29-1
TGCAGCGTTTTGCGCGGCGATTCCTACAATGAGCAGTTCTTC
CSVLRGDSYNEQFF
>TRBJ2-3|TRBD2|few|TRBV10-3
TGTGCCATCAGGGGACTAGCGGGAGGTGCGGATACGCAGTATTTT
CAIRGLAGGADTQYF
>TRBJ2-7|TRBD1|NA|TRBV7-6
TGTGCCAGCAGCGCAGGGGGCAACTACGAGCAGTACTTC
CASSAGGNYEQYF
>TRBJ2-5|TRBD2|many|TRBV5-5
TGTGCCAGCAGCTACGATCTAGCGGGGGGCCTAATACAAGAGACCCAGTACTTC
CASSYDLAGGLIQETQYF
>TRBJ2-1|TRBD2|few|TRBV5-1
TGCGCCAGCAGCTTAAGTCTAGCGGATGAGCAGTTCTTC
CASSLSLADEQFF
>TRBJ2-1|NA|NA|TRBV24-1
TGTGCTAGTCAAACCAAGCCCTTATACAATGAGCAGTTCTTC
CASQTKPLYNEQFF
>TRBJ1-5|NA|NA|TRBV6-1
TGTGCCAGCAGTCCCAGGATGGTAGGAGGTCAGCCCCAGCATTTT
CASSPRMVGGQPQHF
>TRBJ2-1|NA|few|TRBV4-3
TGCGCCAGCAGCCAAGATTACGGGAACAATGAGCAGTTCTTC
CASSQDYGNNEQFF
>TRBJ2-3|TRBD2|NA|TRBV4-2
TGTGCCAGCAGCCCAAGCGGGAGGGCCGAAGATACGCAGTATTTT
CASSPSGRAEDTQYF
>TRBJ2-1|NA|NA|TRBV7-9
TGTGCCAGCAGCCCCCAGGGACTTTCATACAATGAGCAGTTCTTC
CASSPQGLSYNEQFF
>TRBJ2-1|NA|NA|TRBV6-6
TGTGCCAGCAAGTGGCTGGGGGACAATGAGCAGTTCTTC
CASKWLGDNEQFF
>TRBJ2-1|TRBD1|NA|TRBV5-1
TGCGCCAGCAGCTTGGATGGGACAGGCTACAATGAGCAGTTCTTC
CASSLDGTGYNEQFF
>TRBJ2-7|TRBD1|few|TRBV6-5
TGTGCCAGCAGTTACAATGGACAGGCAGGTCCGTACGAGCAGTACTTC
CASSYNGQAGPYEQYF
>TRBJ1-5|NA|NA|TRBV3-1
TGTGCCAGCAGCCAGGGGTCTCGGTATCAGCCCCAGCATTTT
CASSQGSRYQPQHF
>TRBJ2-3|TRBD2|few|TRBV28
TGTGCCACGGGGGGTGGGGGACTCACTAGCACAGATACGCAGTATTTT
CATGGGGLTSTDTQYF
>TRBJ2-7|TRBD1|NA|TRBV27
TGTGCCAGCAGCTTCCTAAACAGGGGCGAGCAGTACTTC
CASSFLNRGEQYF
>TRBJ2-2|TRBD2|NA|TRBV12-3/TRBV12-4
TGTGCCAGCAGTACGGCGGGAGGTGCCCGGGAGCTGTTTTTT
CASSTAGGARELFF
>TRBJ2-1|TRBD2|NA|TRBV28
TGTGCCAGCAGTGCCTCCGGGACTAGGGGCAATGAGCAGTTCTTC
CASSASGTRGNEQFF
>TRBJ2-3|NA|many|TRBV7-8
TGTGCCAGCAGCCGACAAACGCCATCGGATACGCAGTATTTT
CASSRQTPSDTQYF
>TRBJ2-3|NA|NA|TRBV28
TGTGCCAGCAGTTTAATTAGGCTAGCGAACACAGATACGCAGTATTTT
CASSLIRLANTDTQYF
>TRBJ2-1|TRBD2|many|TRBV20-1
TGCAGTGCGAGGATAGCGGGGGGGTACAATGAGCAGTTCTTC
CSARIAGGYNEQFF
>TRBJ2-7|NA|few|TRBV2
TGTGCCAGCAGTGAAGCGCTTAGGCAGCCCCGGGGTGAGCAGTACTTC
CASSEALRQPRGEQYF